These 22 T cell receptor beta chains were sequenced from one sample in a study of brain metastases from non-small cell lung cancer. Assay: immunoSEQ multiplex PCR; the TCRdb copy retains only in-frame clones and omits some. The profile shows some 4,000 clones, 70% to 90% of them singletons. What was sequenced was primary lung tumor tissue. The receptors were sampled from a donor aged 40 or over with non-small cell lung cancer.

The sample holds one count of this clone. The chain has TRBV7-9 and TRBJ2-7; D unclear. The V end was cut by 2 bases, the J end by 3 bases, with 11 bases between. The CDR3 covers 14 residues. Germline loops: CDR1 SEHNR, CDR2 FQNEAQ (reference sequence). CDR3 residues: CASSLFGTYYEQYF. The CDR3 region has the DNA TGTGCCAGCAGCTTATTTGGAACCTACTACGAGCAGTACTTC.

This clone was counted between two and nine times. J is TRBJ2-3 and V is TRBV6-6, with 7 bases lining up with TRBD2. V shed 4 bases, J shed 5 bases, and the junction held 12 bases outside the gene matches. Germline lookup yields CDR1 MNHNY and CDR2 SVGAGI (reference sequence). The CDR3 length is 16 residues. In DNA form, the CDR3 reads TGTGCCAGCAGTTCACTGGGGGGATCGGGGGGAGATACGCAGTATTTT. The encoded protein is CASSSLGGSGGDTQYF.

This sequence joins TRBV4-2 and TRBJ1-5; D not certain. The CDR3 has 18 amino acids. Per germline, CDR1 LGHNA and CDR2 YNFKEQ. The V gene lost 0 bases and the J gene lost 3 bases, with 18 bases spanning the gap. This chain's CDR3 is CASSQDRAGLGNNQPQHF. CDR3 nucleotide sequence: TGTGCCAGCAGCCAAGATAGGGCGGGCCTGGGCAACAATCAGCCCCAGCATTTT.

As concerns this clone: One end of the junction fails to match germline, which may point to a read error. The V call is TRBV7-2, the J call TRBJ2-7; TRBD2 agrees at 9 bases. Germline assignment: CDR1 SGHTA and CDR2 FQGNSA. This CDR3 has 15 residues. The DNA of the CDR3 is TGTGCCAGCAGCGTAGCGGGGGCAGTCTCCTACGAGCAGTACTTC. Protein sequence: CASSVAGAVSYEQYF. Filled out from reference TRBV7-2 and TRBJ2-7, the complete variable domain reads GAGVSQSPSNKVTEKGKDVELRCDPISGHTALYWYRQSLGQGLEFLIYFQGNSAPDKSGLPSDRFSAERTGGSVSTLTIQRTQQEDSAVYLCASSVAGAVSYEQYFGPGTRLTVT.

This rearrangement joins TRBV25-1 to TRBJ1-1; 7 bases match TRBD1. The CDR3 contains 15 residues. Germline-derived CDR1 and CDR2 are MGHDK and SYGVNS. J was trimmed by 3 bases and V by 3 bases; bases with no gene match: 7. CDR3 nucleotide sequence: TGTGCCAGCAGTGAGGGACAGCGCGGACACACTGAAGCTTTCTTT. It translates to CASSEGQRGHTEAFF.

The CDR3 region is CASSVGGSRETQYF. The CDR3 coding sequence is TGTGCCAGCAGCGTAGGGGGTAGCCGAGAGACCCAGTACTTC. The V and J genes are TRBV9 and TRBJ2-5, with D unclear. The CDR3 is 14 residues long. Trimming removed 0 bases from V and 4 bases from J, with 10 bases in between. Germline CDR1 and CDR2: SGDLS and YYNGEE.

The rearrangement joins TRBV28 to TRBJ1-2; D is unresolved. Germline CDR1 MDHEN, CDR2 SYDVKM. V shed 6 bases and J shed 4 bases, with 15 bases lying between them. The CDR3 runs to 14 residues. The CDR3 sequence is CASRPPPQTYGYTF. CDR3 coding DNA: TGTGCCAGCAGGCCCCCTCCCCAAACCTATGGCTACACCTTC.

The chain uses TRBV5-1 and TRBJ2-5; D not certain. The CDR3 totals 14 residues. V shed 2 bases and J shed 1 base, with 9 bases lying between them. Germline CDR1 reads SGHRS; CDR2 reads YFSETQ. The CDR3 sequence: CASSFEWGQETQYF. CDR3 bases: TGCGCCAGCAGCTTTGAATGGGGCCAAGAGACCCAGTACTTC. The complete variable domain, with remaining parts taken from reference TRBV5-1 and TRBJ2-5, reads KAGVTQTPRYLIKTRGQQVTLSCSPISGHRSVSWYQQTPGQGLQFLFEYFSETQRNKGNFPGRFSGRQFSNSRSEMNVSTLELGDSALYLCASSFEWGQETQYFGPGTRLLVL.

Regarding this clone: Other DNA sequences in the sample encode the same CDR3. This sequence joins TRBV14 and TRBJ1-2, with TRBD1 matching 8 bases. Germline CDR1 and CDR2: SGHDN and FVKESK. This CDR3 region has 13 residues. The junction had 4 bases not matched to a gene; V was cut back by 4 bases and J by 6 bases. The CDR3 loop is CASSPDRGNGYTF. The CDR3 DNA is TGTGCCAGCAGCCCAGACAGGGGTAATGGCTACACCTTC.

Worth noting for this clone: A junction boundary mismatches the germline segment, possibly from a read error. The chain uses TRBV18 and TRBJ1-4, with D possibly TRBD1 on 6 matching bases. There are 20 residues in the CDR3. CDR1 KGHSH and CDR2 LQKENI come from the germline V gene. The CDR3, as DNA: TGTGCCAGCTCGCCACATAACAGGGCCGAAGCGGCGGCAACTAATGAAAAACTGTTTTTT. Protein product: CASSPHNRAEAAATNEKLFF.

This rearrangement joins TRBV5-5 to TRBJ2-1, with D possibly matching TRBD1 (6 bases). V lost 4 bases, J lost 7 bases, and 12 bases lay in between. This CDR3 region has 13 residues. Germline lookup yields CDR1 SGHKS and CDR2 YYEKEE (reference sequence). The CDR3 loop reads CASSQGSVNEQFF. In DNA, the CDR3 is TGTGCCAGCAGCCAGGGGTCCGTTAATGAGCAGTTCTTC. The entire variable domain, with the rest obtained from reference TRBV5-5 and TRBJ2-1, is as follows: DAGVTQSPTHLIKTRGQQVTLRCSPISGHKSVSWYQQVLGQGPQFIFQYYEKEERGRGNFPDRFSARQFPNYSSELNVNALLLGDSALYLCASSQGSVNEQFFGPGTRLTVL.

The chain joins TRBV2 to TRBJ1-1; 7 bases are shared with TRBD1. CDR3 length: 13 amino acids. The germline V gene has CDR1 SNHLY and CDR2 FYNNEI. The junction had 3 bases not matched to a gene; V was cut back by 7 bases and J by 1 base. CDR3 region: CASNGDRNTEAFF. The CDR3 bases are TGTGCCAGCAATGGGGACAGGAACACTGAAGCTTTCTTT.

This clone has a single count. The gene calls are TRBV10-2 and TRBJ2-3, with D perhaps assigned TRBD1 or TRBD2 (5 bases each). V was clipped by 10 bases and J by 2 bases, with 25 bases between them. The germline CDR1 and CDR2 sequences are WSHSY and SAAADI. The CDR3 contains 17 residues. The CDR3 sequence: CATLTYPRGFNTDTQYF. The CDR3 bases are TGCGCCACCTTAACTTATCCGAGGGGCTTTAACACAGATACGCAGTATTTT.

This rearrangement joins TRBV30 to TRBJ1-3; D gene uncertain. CDR1 and CDR2 (germline): GTSNPN, SVGIG (reference sequence). There are 12 residues in the CDR3. Trimming removed 5 bases from V and 4 bases from J, with 9 bases in between. The CDR3 coding sequence is TGTGCCTGGCAAAAAGGGGGAAACACCATATATTTT. It translates to CAWQKGGNTIYF.

The rearrangement joins TRBV9 to TRBJ1-1; tentatively, D is TRBD1 (5 bases). Trimming cost V 0 bases and J 5 bases, with 11 bases left between them. The CDR3 covers 14 residues. Germline loops: CDR1 SGDLS, CDR2 YYNGEE. CDR3 DNA: TGTGCCAGCAGCGTAGGTCGGGGGGTTACTGAAGCTTTCTTT. It specifies CASSVGRGVTEAFF.

Concerning this clone: This specimen includes other DNA sequences encoding the same CDR3. The chain joins TRBV19 to TRBJ2-5; D is undetermined. Germline V gives CDR1 LNHDA, CDR2 SQIVND (reference sequence). CDR3 length: 14 amino acids. V was cut by 3 bases and J by 1 base, with 9 bases left in between. The CDR3 DNA sequence: TGTGCCAGTAGTATCGGGCAGATCCAAGAGACCCAGTACTTC. Residues: CASSIGQIQETQYF.

This clone was seen a few times. The chain combines TRBV2 with TRBJ1-5, with TRBD1 as a possible D gene (5 bases). The CDR3 spans 16 residues. Germline assignment: CDR1 SNHLY and CDR2 FYNNEI. The germline V and J ends were trimmed by 6 bases and 2 bases, with 17 bases remaining between them. The CDR3 sequence: CASRQGGLTGNQPQHF. The DNA of the CDR3 is TGTGCCAGCAGGCAGGGTGGGCTTACGGGCAATCAGCCCCAGCATTTT.

The rearrangement joins TRBV7-9 to TRBJ2-3, with 9 bases that match TRBD2. CDR1 is SEHNR, CDR2 FQNEAQ, per germline (reference sequence). The CDR3 is 16 amino acids. Trimming at V came to 5 bases and at J to 0 bases, leaving 6 bases not matched to a gene. The CDR3 here is CASSPRTSVSTDTQYF. CDR3 sequence (DNA): TGTGCCAGCAGCCCCCGGACTAGCGTGAGCACAGATACGCAGTATTTT.

The chain joins TRBV4-2 to TRBJ2-5; possibly TRBD2 for D (5 bases). The CDR3 runs 15 residues. V dropped 0 bases and J dropped 0 bases, with 8 bases sitting between them. Germline V gives CDR1 LGHNA, CDR2 YNFKEQ. The DNA for the CDR3 is TGTGCCAGCAGCCAAGATACAGCGGACCAAGAGACCCAGTACTTC. Translation: CASSQDTADQETQYF.

The rearrangement links TRBV4-2 to TRBJ2-1, with D possibly being TRBD1 (5 bases). The ends were cut back, 4 bases at V and 6 bases at J, with 10 bases in the middle. The CDR3 totals 13 residues. CDR1 is LGHNA and CDR2 is YNFKEQ in the germline V gene. The CDR3 here is CASSPRRGNEQFF. The DNA for the CDR3 is TGTGCCAGCAGCCCTCGAAGGGGCAATGAGCAGTTCTTC.

V gene TRBV5-1 combines with J gene TRBJ2-5; perhaps TRBD2 as D (5 bases). Germline V lookup: CDR1 SGHRS, CDR2 YFSETQ. V was cut by 2 bases and J by 2 bases, with 10 bases left in between. The length of the CDR3 is 14 residues. In nucleotides, the CDR3 is TGCGCCAGCAGCTTCGTCGGGGAGCAAGAGACCCAGTACTTC. It is translated as CASSFVGEQETQYF.

This chain uses TRBV19 with TRBJ2-3; D might be TRBD1 or TRBD2, each matching 5 bases. CDR3 length: 14 amino acids. CDR1 and CDR2 from the germline V gene are LNHDA and SQIVND (reference sequence). The V end was cut by 7 bases, the J end by 5 bases, with 16 bases between. The CDR3 loop reads CASTLGTGKDTQYF. CDR3 DNA sequence: TGTGCCAGTACCCTAGGGACGGGAAAAGATACGCAGTATTTT.